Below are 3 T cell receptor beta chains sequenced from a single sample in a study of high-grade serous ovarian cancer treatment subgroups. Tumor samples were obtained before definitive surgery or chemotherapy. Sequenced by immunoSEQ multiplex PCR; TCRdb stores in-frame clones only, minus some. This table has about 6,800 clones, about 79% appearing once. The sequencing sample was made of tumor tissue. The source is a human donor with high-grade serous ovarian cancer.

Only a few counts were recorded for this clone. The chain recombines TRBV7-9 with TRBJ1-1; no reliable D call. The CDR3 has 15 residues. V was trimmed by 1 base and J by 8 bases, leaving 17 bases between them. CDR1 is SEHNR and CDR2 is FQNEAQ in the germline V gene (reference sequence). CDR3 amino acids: CASSLVNGYSHEAFF. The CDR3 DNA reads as TGTGCCAGCAGCTTAGTGAATGGGTACTCCCACGAAGCTTTCTTT. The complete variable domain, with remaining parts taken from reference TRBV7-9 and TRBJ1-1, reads DTGVSQNPRHKITKRGQNVTFRCDPISEHNRLYWYRQTLGQGPEFLTYFQNEAQLEKSRLLSDRFSAERPKGSFSTLEIQRTEQGDSAMYLCASSLVNGYSHEAFFGQGTRLTVV.

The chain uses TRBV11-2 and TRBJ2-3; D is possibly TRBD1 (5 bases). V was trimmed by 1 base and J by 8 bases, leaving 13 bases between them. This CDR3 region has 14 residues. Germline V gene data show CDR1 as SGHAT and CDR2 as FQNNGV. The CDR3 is CASSLVSTASTQYF. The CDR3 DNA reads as TGTGCCAGCAGCTTAGTGTCGACAGCTAGTACGCAGTATTTT.

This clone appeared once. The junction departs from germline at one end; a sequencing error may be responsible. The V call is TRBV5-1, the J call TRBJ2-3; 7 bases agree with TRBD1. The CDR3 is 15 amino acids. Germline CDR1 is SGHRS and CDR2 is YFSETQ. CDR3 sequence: CASSPDRLGSETQYF. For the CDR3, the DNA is TGCGCCAGCAGCCCGGACAGGTTGGGTTCAGAGACGCAGTATTTT.